These 20 T cell receptor beta chains were all obtained from the same sample, sequenced in a study of shared clonotypes between healthy human individuals. Profiled with immunoSEQ multiplex PCR; TCRdb holds only in-frame clones, not every one. Among about 980,000 clones listed, about three quarters were seen once. Material: memory CD4+ T cells sorted from blood. Subset: CD45RA-negative fraction. These receptors were taken from a young man in good health.

This clone has ten or more counts. The V gene is TRBV5-1, the J gene TRBJ1-2; TRBD1 matches 8 bases. CDR3 length: 17 residues. The V segment lost 0 bases and the J segment 4 bases; nucleotides outside the gene matches: 11. CDR1 is SGHRS, CDR2 YFSETQ, per germline. CDR3 coding DNA: TGCGCCAGCAGCTTGGGTACTCAGACAGGGGCGGGCTATGGCTACACCTTC. Amino acid sequence: CASSLGTQTGAGYGYTF.

This chain uses TRBV5-1 with TRBJ1-1; a possible D gene is TRBD1 (5 bases). V dropped 0 bases and J dropped 6 bases, with 15 bases sitting between them. Germline CDR1 and CDR2: SGHRS and YFSETQ. The CDR3 spans 15 residues. The chain's CDR3 is CASSLDGRVSPEAFF. CDR3 in DNA: TGCGCCAGCAGCTTGGACGGCAGGGTGAGCCCTGAAGCTTTCTTT.

This clone was found once. V and J are TRBV5-4 and TRBJ2-7, with TRBD2 identical over 7 bases. The germline V gene has CDR1 SGHNT and CDR2 YYREEE (reference sequence). Trimming removed 2 bases from V and 3 bases from J; junction bases left unmatched: 8. The CDR3 has 15 residues. The CDR3 spells CASSLGGRADYEQYF. For the CDR3, the DNA is TGTGCCAGCAGCTTAGGTGGGAGGGCCGACTACGAGCAGTACTTC.

The chain employs TRBV7-9 and TRBJ1-6; possible D gene TRBD1, 5 bases. This CDR3 is 15 amino acids long. CDR1 and CDR2 from the germline V gene are SEHNR and FQNEAQ (reference sequence). Trimming stripped 5 bases from V and 0 bases from J, with 8 bases between. The CDR3 sequence is CASSRQSSYNSPLHF. Written as DNA, the CDR3 is TGTGCCAGCAGCCGACAGAGCTCCTATAATTCACCCCTCCACTTT.

The chain uses TRBV10-1 and TRBJ2-5, with TRBD1 matching 9 bases. Unmatched junction bases numbered 4, after V lost 6 bases and J lost 5 bases. The CDR3 runs to 13 residues. Germline values: CDR1 WNHNN, CDR2 SYGVQD (reference sequence). The CDR3 nucleotides are TGCGCCAGCAGCTACGGACAGGGGGAGACCCAGTACTTC. This translates into CASSYGQGETQYF.

The rearrangement joins TRBV5-1 to TRBJ1-5, with D unresolved. Germline loops: CDR1 SGHRS, CDR2 YFSETQ. V was shortened by 4 bases and J by 6 bases, with 14 bases between the two germline ends. This CDR3 region has 14 residues. CDR3: CASSPDSPGQPQHF. The CDR3 DNA follows: TGCGCCAGCAGCCCAGATTCCCCAGGTCAGCCCCAGCATTTT.

This rearrangement joins TRBV29-1 to TRBJ1-1; no clear D gene. V dropped 8 bases and J dropped 4 bases, with 14 bases sitting between them. The CDR3 totals 12 residues. The germline gives CDR1 SQVTM, CDR2 ANQGSEA. CDR3 loop: CSTRASATEAFF. The CDR3, as DNA: TGCAGCACCCGGGCGTCTGCCACTGAAGCTTTCTTT. Full variable domain (remainder filled in from reference TRBV29-1 and TRBJ1-1): SAVISQKPSRDICQRGTSLTIQCQVDSQVTMMFWYRQQPGQSLTLIATANQGSEATYESGFVIDKFPISRPNLTFSTLTVSNMSPEDSSIYLCSTRASATEAFFGQGTRLTVV.

This clone was observed a handful of times. The chain has TRBV14 and TRBJ1-1, with 9 positions matching TRBD1. The J segment lost 5 bases and the V segment lost 3 bases, leaving 4 bases of the junction unmatched. Germline V lookup: CDR1 SGHDN, CDR2 FVKESK. This CDR3 region has 14 residues. The CDR3 bases are TGTGCCAGCAGCCACAACAGGGGGCCGACTGAAGCTTTCTTT. It codes for CASSHNRGPTEAFF.

V gene TRBV18 combines with J gene TRBJ1-3; 8 bases align to TRBD1. Germline V CDR1 and CDR2: KGHSH, LQKENI. The CDR3 consists of 17 residues. Trimming at V came to 2 bases and at J to 1 base, leaving 7 bases not matched to a gene. In nucleotides, the CDR3 is TGTGCCAGCTCACCATGGGCTGACAGGGGATCTGGAAACACCATATATTTT. Protein sequence: CASSPWADRGSGNTIYF.

The chain has TRBV18 and TRBJ2-1; no reliable D call. There are 15 residues in the CDR3. The V and J ends lost 3 bases and 1 base respectively, with 10 bases between them. The germline CDR1 and CDR2 sequences are KGHSH and LQKENI. Here the CDR3 reads CASSPGRASYNEQFF. CDR3 nucleotides: TGTGCCAGCTCACCCGGCCGGGCTTCCTACAATGAGCAGTTCTTC.

The V call is TRBV5-4, the J call TRBJ1-4; the D gene is possibly TRBD1 (5 bases). Germline CDR1 is SGHNT and CDR2 is YYREEE (reference sequence). The length of the CDR3 is 14 residues. Trimming removed 5 bases at V and 8 bases at J, with 16 bases between. The CDR3 region is CASSFPGGGEKLFF. CDR3 sequence (DNA): TGTGCCAGCAGTTTTCCCGGGGGTGGCGAAAAACTGTTTTTT.

J is TRBJ2-1 and V is TRBV11-2; 9 bases fit TRBD2. CDR1 is SGHAT and CDR2 is FQNNGV in the germline V gene. Trimming cost V 2 bases and J 4 bases; bases outside gene matches: 6. This CDR3 has 16 amino acids. CDR3: CASSLRELAGYNEQFF. CDR3 DNA: TGTGCCAGCAGCTTACGCGAACTAGCGGGTTACAATGAGCAGTTCTTC.

The genes are TRBV5-6 and TRBJ2-1; 7 bases line up with TRBD2. The ends lost 2 bases at V and 14 bases at J; junction bases unmatched: 19. The CDR3 runs 16 residues. Germline V gene sequence: CDR1 SGHDT, CDR2 YYEEEE. The CDR3 nucleotides read TGTGCCAGCAGCTTCTCACTCACTAGCGTCGGAGGGGTAGAGTTCTTC. It yields the protein CASSFSLTSVGGVEFF.

This clone was found once. The chain combines TRBV7-2 with TRBJ2-5; no definite D call. CDR3 size: 13 residues. Germline V lookup: CDR1 SGHTA, CDR2 FQGNSA. V gave up 1 base and J gave up 2 bases, with 5 bases separating them. CDR3 DNA: TGTGCCAGCAGCTTAGAACTGCAAGAGACCCAGTACTTC. It yields the protein CASSLELQETQYF.

The chain couples TRBV11-2 to TRBJ2-5, with D maybe TRBD2 (5 bases). Germline CDR1 reads SGHAT; CDR2 reads FQNNGV. The CDR3 has 15 amino acids. The V end was cut by 0 bases, the J end by 9 bases, with 17 bases between. The CDR3 spells CASSLDSVGRAAQYF. The CDR3 DNA reads as TGTGCCAGCAGCTTAGATAGCGTGGGCCGGGCGGCCCAGTACTTC.

The sample holds a few counts of this clone. This sequence joins TRBV15 and TRBJ1-6; a weak D match, TRBD1 (6 bases). The CDR3 covers 14 residues. V shed 1 base and J shed 10 bases, with 11 bases lying between them. Germline V CDR1 and CDR2: LNHNV, YYDKDF (reference sequence). Written as DNA, the CDR3 is TGTGCCACCAGCAGAGTGGGAGGGGGGTCACCCCTCCACTTT. Protein product: CATSRVGGGSPLHF. Filled out from reference TRBV15 and TRBJ1-6, the complete variable domain reads DAMVIQNPRYQVTQFGKPVTLSCSQTLNHNVMYWYQQKSSQAPKLLFHYYDKDFNNEADTPDNFQSRRPNTSFCFLDIRSPGLGDTAMYLCATSRVGGGSPLHFGNGTRLTVT.

The V gene is TRBV28, the J gene TRBJ1-2; D remains unclear. The germline V and J ends were trimmed by 2 bases and 5 bases, with 9 bases remaining between them. Germline CDR1 MDHEN, CDR2 SYDVKM. The CDR3 loop spans 13 amino acids. The CDR3 nucleotides read TGTGCCAGCAGTTTAAGGAGCGGGTATGGCTACACCTTC. Its translation is CASSLRSGYGYTF.

J is TRBJ2-7 and V is TRBV7-2; no clear D. V lost 2 bases, J lost 7 bases, and 9 bases lay in between. The CDR3 loop spans 12 amino acids. Germline assignment: CDR1 SGHTA and CDR2 FQGNSA. The CDR3 DNA reads as TGTGCCAGCAGCTTAAATATCGGAGAGCAGTACTTC. Amino acids: CASSLNIGEQYF.

A word on this clone: This likely came from a read error, as a far larger clone is one base away. The identical CDR3 is also encoded by other nucleotide sequences in the sample. The V gene is TRBV20-1, the J gene TRBJ2-7; 8 positions agree with TRBD1. The CDR3 covers 11 residues. Trimming cost V 3 bases and J 7 bases; bases outside gene matches: 2. Germline CDR1 reads DFQATT; CDR2 reads SNEGSKA (reference sequence). The CDR3 DNA reads TGCAGTGCTAGGACAGGGGCTGAGCAGTACTTC. Protein sequence: CSARTGAEQYF.

This chain joins TRBV30 and TRBJ1-6; no clear D gene. From germline, CDR1 is GTSNPN and CDR2 SVGIG (reference sequence). Trimming pared 0 bases from V and 0 bases from J, leaving 12 bases between. CDR3 length equals 17 residues. The CDR3 DNA follows: TGTGCCTGGAGTGTTGGACGCGCTAGCTCCTATAATTCACCCCTCCACTTT. Its translation is CAWSVGRASSYNSPLHF.